This entry concerns a single TCR beta chain. Its antigen is unidentified. The data derive from a study of T cell responses to AZD1222 COVID-19 vaccine. Method: immunoSEQ multiplex PCR; TCRdb's copy keeps in-frame clones and lacks some. The data contain roughly 110,000 clones, around 90% of them seen just once; the ten biggest clones take up 6.2%. Per the germline V gene, CDR1 is SGHNT and CDR2 is YYREEE (reference sequence). V lost 4 bases and J 9 bases, leaving 14 bases between the germline ends. This CDR3 comprises 14 residues. Overall study findings and caveats: Unmutated regions of variants are reportedly targeted by nearly half of spike-specific TCRs.

Recipients boosted at about 4 weeks or about 12 weeks are pooled. This clonotype was sampled from an adult who received the AZD1222 COVID-19 vaccine. The chain carries TRBV5-4 and TRBJ1-6, with a possible D match to TRBD1 (6 bases). The sample consisted of peripheral blood, taken 28 days after the second AZD1222 dose. CDR3 DNA sequence: TGTGCCAGCAGCCCCCTACAGGGCAGTTCACCCCTCCACTTT. This translates into CASSPLQGSSPLHF. Full variable domain (remainder filled in from reference TRBV5-4 and TRBJ1-6): ETGVTQSPTHLIKTRGQQVTLRCSSQSGHNTVSWYQQALGQGPQFIFQYYREEENGRGNFPPRFSGLQFPNYSSELNVNALELDDSALYLCASSPLQGSSPLHFGNGTRLTVT.